The 13 T cell receptor beta chains in this list originate from one sample, sequenced in a study of CD8 T cells in ankylosing spondylitis. In TCRdb, the 5' RACE reads were re-called with MiXCR into one record per CDR3 protein. There are about 270,000 distinct CDR3 sequences in the sample; roughly 32% occur only once, and roughly 4.2% lies in the top ten. Sequenced material: blood, either unsorted or a sorted T cell fraction (not recorded which). These receptors all come from a male donor with ankylosing spondylitis or in good health (not recorded which).

The chain is built from TRBV12-3 or TRBV12-4 and TRBJ2-1; 14 bases fit TRBD2. V was clipped by 4 bases and J by 8 bases; unmatched bases: 1. The CDR3 consists of 14 residues. The CDR3 spells CASSWTSGGYEQFF. Written as DNA, the CDR3 is TGTGCCAGCAGTTGGACTAGCGGGGGGTATGAGCAGTTCTTC.

This clonotype appeared a single time. The chain uses TRBV6-4 and TRBJ2-3; 11 bases align to TRBD2. CDR1 and CDR2 from the germline V gene are MRHNA and SNTAGT. There are 16 residues in the CDR3. Trimming at V came to 3 bases and at J to 0 bases, leaving 2 bases not matched to a gene. The chain's CDR3 is CASSEIAGGSTDTQYF. In DNA, the CDR3 is TGTGCCAGCAGTGAAATAGCGGGGGGGAGCACAGATACGCAGTATTTT.

This clonotype was detected a few times. The J gene is TRBJ1-1, the V gene TRBV7-8; D uncertain. V was trimmed by 1 base and J by 1 base, leaving 10 bases between them. CDR1 and CDR2 from the germline V gene are SGHVS and FQNEAQ. CDR3 length: 15 residues. CDR3 bases: TGTGCCAGCAGCTTAGAGTACGACTGGAACACTGAAGCTTTCTTT. Translation gives CASSLEYDWNTEAFF.

The chain is built from TRBV4-1 and TRBJ2-1; D not certain. CDR1 is MGHRA and CDR2 is YSYEKL in the germline V gene. The CDR3 is 16 amino acids. V was pared by 0 bases and J by 0 bases, with 9 bases between. The CDR3 bases are TGCGCCAGCAGCCAAGAATCACGAAACTCCTACAATGAGCAGTTCTTC. Its protein is CASSQESRNSYNEQFF.

The sample holds a few counts of this clonotype. The CDR3 DNA is TGTGCCAGCAGCTTAGACGTCTCCGGAAGGGCTTTCTTT. Translated, it gives CASSLDVSGRAFF. V usage is TRBV7-9 and J usage is TRBJ1-1; no definite D call. Germline CDR1 and CDR2: SEHNR and FQNEAQ (reference sequence). This CDR3 spans 13 amino acids. Trimming took 1 base from V and 11 from J, leaving 14 bases between them.

This clonotype was seen just once. V is TRBV10-2 and J is TRBJ2-7; unclear D gene. The germline V gene encodes CDR1 WSHSY and CDR2 SAAADI. V lost 0 bases and J 2 bases, leaving 8 bases between the germline ends. The CDR3 has 14 residues. Written as DNA, the CDR3 is TGCGCCAGCAGTGAGTCCGTGGGCCCCTACGAGCAGTACTTC. This encodes CASSESVGPYEQYF.

The gene calls are TRBV12-3 or TRBV12-4 and TRBJ2-5, with a weak D call TRBD1 (5 bases). CDR3 length: 13 residues. The V end was cut by 0 bases, the J end by 5 bases, with 7 bases between. CDR3 coding DNA: TGTGCCAGCAGTTTAGCTAAGGGGGAGACCCAGTACTTC. Its protein is CASSLAKGETQYF.

The chain is built from TRBV6-5 and TRBJ2-2; TRBD1 or TRBD2 may be the D gene (6 bases each). The germline V and J ends were trimmed by 10 bases and 6 bases, with 9 bases remaining between them. The CDR3 runs to 11 residues. CDR1 is MNHEY and CDR2 is SVGAGI in the germline V gene. The CDR3 nucleotides read TGTGCCACGGGGGCTCCCGGGGAGCTGTTTTTT. Protein product: CATGAPGELFF.

The chain links TRBV21-1 to TRBJ1-1; the table's D call TRBD1 went unverified against the DNA. TRBV21-1 is termed a pseudogene. This CDR3 spans 18 amino acids. In DNA form, the CDR3 reads TGTGCCAGCAGCCCGACCTTCGAACAGGGGGCGGGGGGCACTGAAGCTTTCTTT. This encodes CASSPTFEQGAGGTEAFF.

This clonotype was counted a few times. The chain combines TRBV20-1 with TRBJ2-7, with D perhaps matching TRBD2 (5 bases). The CDR3 totals 12 residues. Germline CDR1 is DFQATT and CDR2 is SNEGSKA (reference sequence). The V gene lost 3 bases and the J gene lost 3 bases, with 9 bases spanning the gap. The CDR3 here is CSARRGIYEQYF. CDR3 DNA: TGCAGTGCTAGGCGAGGGATCTACGAGCAGTACTTC.

J is TRBJ1-2 and V is TRBV6-1; 9 nucleotides align to TRBD1. Germline trimming cut 6 bases from V and 8 bases from J; bases unmatched to any gene: 10. The CDR3 runs to 14 residues. The germline V gene has CDR1 MNHNS and CDR2 SASEGT. DNA of the CDR3: TGTGCCAGCAGGACAGAGGACAGGGGAGGGGGCTACACCTTC. Translating it yields CASRTEDRGGGYTF.

The genes are TRBV12-3 or TRBV12-4 and TRBJ1-5, with D hard to call. The CDR3 contains 13 residues. V lost 6 bases and J lost 2, with 8 bases in between. The chain's CDR3 is CASSQVGNQPQHF. CDR3 in DNA: TGTGCCAGCAGCCAGGTTGGCAATCAGCCCCAGCATTTT.

A few counts support this clonotype. The CDR3 region has the DNA TGCGCCAGCAGCGGGACCACAGGGCGGAACACTGAAGCTTTCTTT. Amino acids: CASSGTTGRNTEAFF. This chain connects TRBV5-1 to TRBJ1-1; tentatively, D is TRBD1 (6 bases). CDR3 length: 15 amino acids. Germline CDR1 SGHRS, CDR2 YFSETQ. V was cut by 4 bases and J by 1 base, with 14 bases left in between.